This T cell receptor beta chain was sequenced during a study of blood T cell repertoires in COVID-19. Measured with immunoSEQ multiplex PCR; TCRdb has only the in-frame clones, and not every one. The table shows about 370,000 clones, with around 89% occurring only once. J was trimmed by 2 bases and V by 0 bases; bases with no gene match: 4. The length of the CDR3 is 16 residues. Germline values: CDR1 LGHNA, CDR2 YNFKEQ. V gene TRBV4-2 combines with J gene TRBJ1-2; 9 bases are shared with TRBD1. Sequenced: peripheral blood. This TCR was sampled from a woman aged 25 to 39 with COVID-19, enrolled during active disease. CDR3 region: CASSQDRTGANYGYTF. The CDR3 coding sequence is TGTGCCAGCAGCCAAGATAGGACAGGGGCAAACTATGGCTACACCTTC.